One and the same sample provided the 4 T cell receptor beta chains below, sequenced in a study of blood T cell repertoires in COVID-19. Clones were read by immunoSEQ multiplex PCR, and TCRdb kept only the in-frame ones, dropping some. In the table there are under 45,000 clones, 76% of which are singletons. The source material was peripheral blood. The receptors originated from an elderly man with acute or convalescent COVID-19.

Here the CDR3 DNA reads TGTGCCAGCAGCGTGAGAACAGATACGCAGTATTTT. It translates to CASSVRTDTQYF. V gene TRBV7-2 combines with J gene TRBJ2-3; no clear D. CDR1 SGHTA and CDR2 FQGNSA come from the germline V gene. The V end was cut by 5 bases, the J end by 3 bases, with 6 bases between. This CDR3 region has 12 residues.

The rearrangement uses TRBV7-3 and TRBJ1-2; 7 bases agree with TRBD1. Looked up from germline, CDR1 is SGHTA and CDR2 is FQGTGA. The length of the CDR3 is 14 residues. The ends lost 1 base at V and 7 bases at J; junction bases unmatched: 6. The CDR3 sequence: CASSLNPGGSGYTF. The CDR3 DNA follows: TGTGCCAGCAGCTTAAACCCAGGGGGAAGTGGCTACACCTTC.

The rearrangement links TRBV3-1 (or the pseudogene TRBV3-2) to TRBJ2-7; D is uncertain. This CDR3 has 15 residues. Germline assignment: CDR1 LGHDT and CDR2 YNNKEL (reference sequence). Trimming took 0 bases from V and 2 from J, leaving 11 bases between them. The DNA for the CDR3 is TGTGCCAGCAGCCAAGATTGGAGCATCGCCTACGAGCAGTACTTC. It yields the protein CASSQDWSIAYEQYF.

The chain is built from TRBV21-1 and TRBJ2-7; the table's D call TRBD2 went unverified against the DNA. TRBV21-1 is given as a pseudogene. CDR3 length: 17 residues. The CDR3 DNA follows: TGTGCCAGCAGCAAAGTGAAATTATGGCGGTTTTCGGGCGAGCAGTACTTC. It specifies CASSKVKLWRFSGEQYF.